This T cell receptor (beta chain) stems from a study of human T cells and chemical hapten exposure. Specified time point: patch test 3, about 24 weeks after DPC sensitization. Stated treatment: therapeutic diphenylcyclopropenone sensitization with weekly scalp DPC. In TCRdb, the RACE reads were re-called with MiXCR into one record per CDR3 protein. The data hold roughly 100,000 distinct CDR3 sequences, with less than 40% observed a single time. Looked up from germline, CDR1 is MNHEY and CDR2 is SMNVEV (reference sequence). The V end lost 1 base, the J end lost 8 bases, and 9 bases lay between the germline ends. This CDR3 is built from 13 residues.

Sample: whole blood, taken in connection with sensitization to the hapten diphenylcyclopropenone (DPC). The receptor comes from a man aged 35 to 55 with alopecia areata. Some clones in this sample may be carry-over from other donors' samples. The chain links TRBV27 to TRBJ2-1; D not resolved. In DNA, the CDR3 is TGTGCCAGCAGTTTATTCGTTGTTGATGAGCAGTTCTTC. Residues: CASSLFVVDEQFF.